This T cell receptor (beta chain) was recorded in a study of B cell selection in AIRE deficiency. Conventional CD4 T cells were sorted as CD4+CD127+ cells. Measured with immunoSEQ multiplex PCR; TCRdb has only the in-frame clones, and not every one. The profile shows about 22,000 clones, approximately 96% of them singletons. The CDR3 extends over 15 amino acids. Trimming removed 1 base from V and 7 bases from J; junction bases left unmatched: 5. Germline V gives CDR1 SGDLS, CDR2 YYNGEE. The receptor's source is a human donor in good health. What was sequenced was CD4+CD127+ conventional T cells sorted from PBMCs. The rearrangement uses TRBV9 and TRBJ1-6, with 7 bases matching TRBD1. CDR3 in amino acids: CASSVTGQPNSPLHF. DNA of the CDR3: TGTGCCAGCAGCGTAACGGGACAGCCGAATTCACCCCTCCACTTT.